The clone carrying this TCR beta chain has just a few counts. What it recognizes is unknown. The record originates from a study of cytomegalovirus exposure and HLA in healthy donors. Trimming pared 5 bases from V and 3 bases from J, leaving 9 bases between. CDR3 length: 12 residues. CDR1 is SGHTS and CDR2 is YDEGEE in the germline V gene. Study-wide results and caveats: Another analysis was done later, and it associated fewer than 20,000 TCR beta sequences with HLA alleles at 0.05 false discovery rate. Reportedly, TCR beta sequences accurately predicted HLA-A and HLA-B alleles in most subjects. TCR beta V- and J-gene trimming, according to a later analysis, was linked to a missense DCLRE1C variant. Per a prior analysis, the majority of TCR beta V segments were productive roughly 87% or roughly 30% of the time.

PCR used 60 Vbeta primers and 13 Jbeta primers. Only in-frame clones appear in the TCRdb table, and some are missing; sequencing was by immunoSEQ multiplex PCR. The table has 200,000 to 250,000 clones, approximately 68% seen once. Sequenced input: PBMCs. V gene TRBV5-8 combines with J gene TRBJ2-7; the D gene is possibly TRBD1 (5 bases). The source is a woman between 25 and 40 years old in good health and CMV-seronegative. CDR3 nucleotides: TGTGCCAGCAGTCTGGACAACTACGAGCAGTACTTC. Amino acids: CASSLDNYEQYF.